This TCR beta chain came from a study of control samples from healthy donors and cancer patients. Repertoires were generated with immunoSEQ multiplex PCR, while TCRdb's copy carries only in-frame clones and drops some. This table has around 120,000 clones, more than 85% appearing once. V lost 6 bases, J lost 2 bases, and 13 bases lay in between. The CDR3 sequence is 14 residues long. Germline CDR1 and CDR2: MNHEY and SVGAGI. This receptor was identified in a woman between 18 and 29 years old in good health. This rearrangement joins TRBV6-5 to TRBJ1-2; tentative D call: TRBD1 (6 bases). The sample was blood. CDR3 DNA sequence: TGTGCCAGCAGATCGACAGGAGAGAACTATGGCTACACCTTC. Its translation is CASRSTGENYGYTF.